One sample yielded the 29 T cell receptor beta chains listed below, sequenced in a study of control samples from healthy donors and cancer patients. Some clones are missing from TCRdb's copy, which holds only in-frame ones; the method was immunoSEQ multiplex PCR. This sample has approximately 150,000 clones, with almost 90% found just once. The sample taken for sequencing was blood. Receptor source: a man aged 18 to 30 in good health.

V is TRBV7-2 and J is TRBJ2-7; a weak D match, TRBD1 (6 bases). CDR1 is SGHTA, CDR2 FQGNSA, per germline. This CDR3 has 12 residues. With 2 bases removed from V and 6 bases from J, the gap between germline ends came to 8 bases. DNA of the CDR3: TGTGCCAGCAGCTTAACAGGGTTCGAGCAGTACTTC. Its translation: CASSLTGFEQYF.

This chain uses TRBV18 with TRBJ1-6; no reliable D call. CDR1 and CDR2 (germline): KGHSH, LQKENI. The CDR3 consists of 15 residues. The germline V and J ends were trimmed by 4 bases and 10 bases, with 17 bases remaining between them. The chain's CDR3 is CASSLSQPRASPLHF. The CDR3 region has the DNA TGTGCCAGCTCACTCTCACAGCCCCGGGCCTCACCCCTCCACTTT.

The chain has TRBV28 and TRBJ2-3, with 10 bases lining up with TRBD2. Germline CDR1 reads MDHEN; CDR2 reads SYDVKM. The CDR3 spans 14 residues. After removal of 5 bases from V and 3 bases from J, the junction contained 2 bases not matched to a gene. The CDR3 loop is CASSVLAGTDTQYF. CDR3 in DNA: TGTGCCAGCAGTGTACTAGCGGGAACAGATACGCAGTATTTT.

This chain uses TRBV6-5 with TRBJ2-7; the D gene is possibly TRBD2 (7 bases). CDR1 is MNHEY, CDR2 SVGAGI, per germline. This CDR3 has 13 residues. Trimming removed 10 bases at V and 5 bases at J, with 18 bases between. The CDR3 reads CATSRGGPDEQYF. The CDR3 coding sequence is TGTGCCACCTCGAGGGGGGGGCCAGACGAGCAGTACTTC.

The CDR3 DNA reads TGTGCCAGCTCACCAGGGACAGGTTACAATGAGCAGTTCTTC. Protein sequence: CASSPGTGYNEQFF. The gene calls are TRBV18 and TRBJ2-1, with 8 nucleotides matching TRBD1. Germline V lookup: CDR1 KGHSH, CDR2 LQKENI. V was pared by 2 bases and J by 4 bases, with 1 base of the junction left unmatched. The CDR3 totals 14 residues.

This clone was observed a single time. The V gene is TRBV28, the J gene TRBJ2-7, with 9 nucleotides matching TRBD1. This CDR3 is 14 amino acids long. V dropped 8 bases and J dropped 5; count of bases not matched to a gene: 10. CDR1 and CDR2 (germline): MDHEN, SYDVKM. CDR3 DNA: TGTGCCAGCGGGGGGACAGGGAGAAGGAACGAGCAGTACTTC. It is translated as CASGGTGRRNEQYF.

This clone was counted a few times. The gene calls are TRBV24-1 and TRBJ2-2, with TRBD1 matching over 7 bases. CDR3 length: 19 residues. Germline CDR1 reads KGHDR; CDR2 reads SFDVKD. V trimming: 1 base; J trimming: 3 bases; junction bases outside the gene matches: 13. The CDR3 DNA reads as TGTGCCACCAGTGATTTTTCCCCCCGACAGGGTAAAGACACCGGGGAGCTGTTTTTT. It encodes CATSDFSPRQGKDTGELFF.

This chain links TRBV2 with TRBJ2-3; 14 nucleotides agree with TRBD2. The CDR3 has 18 residues. V lost 6 bases to trimming and J lost 2 bases; unmatched junction nucleotides: 10. Germline V gene lookup returns CDR1 SNHLY and CDR2 FYNNEI. The CDR3 DNA reads TGTGCCAGCAGCAGAAAGGGACTAGCGGGGGCCTCCACAGATACGCAGTATTTT. Its protein product is CASSRKGLAGASTDTQYF.

The genes are TRBV28 and TRBJ1-5; tentatively, D is TRBD1 (6 bases). This CDR3 contains 17 residues. V lost 2 bases and J lost 4, with 18 bases in between. CDR1 is MDHEN and CDR2 is SYDVKM in the germline V gene. The CDR3 here is CASSLVSGAIPNQPQHF. The CDR3 nucleotides read TGTGCCAGCAGTTTAGTCTCGGGGGCGATTCCAAATCAGCCCCAGCATTTT.

V and J are TRBV12-1 and TRBJ1-1. TRBV12-1 is an annotated pseudogene. The CDR3 is 9 amino acids. This chain's CDR3 is CASLGGAFF. CDR3 nucleotides: TGTGCCAGCCTAGGAGGCGCTTTCTTT.

For this clone: Other DNA sequences from this sample encode an identical CDR3 as well. The V and J genes are TRBV18 and TRBJ2-7; D perhaps matches TRBD1 (5 bases). V was pared by 3 bases and J by 1 base, with 7 bases between. Germline CDR1 reads KGHSH; CDR2 reads LQKENI. The CDR3 is 13 amino acids. The CDR3 loop reads CASSPQGSYEQYF. In nucleotides, the CDR3 is TGTGCCAGCTCACCCCAGGGATCCTACGAGCAGTACTTC.

The chain employs TRBV6-4 and TRBJ1-1; tentatively, D is TRBD1 (6 bases). The CDR3 has 13 residues. The germline V gene has CDR1 MRHNA and CDR2 SNTAGT. V dropped 3 bases and J dropped 7 bases, with 12 bases sitting between them. The CDR3 nucleotides read TGTGCCAGCAGTGATGAGGGACACCGTGAAGCTTTCTTT. Translating it yields CASSDEGHREAFF.

The gene calls are TRBV7-3 and TRBJ2-2; the match to TRBD2 covers 8 bases. The junction had 7 bases not matched to a gene; V was cut back by 4 bases and J by 6 bases. The CDR3 sequence is 15 residues long. Germline V gives CDR1 SGHTA, CDR2 FQGTGA. In DNA form, the CDR3 reads TGTGCCAGCAGCTCCACCGGGACTAGTTCCGGGGAGCTGTTTTTT. It is translated as CASSSTGTSSGELFF.

The chain employs TRBV4-3 and TRBJ2-1; 11 positions agree with TRBD2. V shed 7 bases, J shed 8 bases, and the junction held 7 bases outside the gene matches. The CDR3 spans 14 residues. The germline V gene encodes CDR1 LGHNA and CDR2 YSLEER. The CDR3 DNA follows: TGCGCCAGCAAAGATAGCGGGGGGGCCGATGAGCAGTTCTTC. Translating it yields CASKDSGGADEQFF.

The chain links TRBV6-6 to TRBJ2-1, with 7 bases that match TRBD2. J was trimmed by 3 bases and V by 7 bases; bases with no gene match: 9. Germline values: CDR1 MNHNY, CDR2 SVGAGI (reference sequence). The CDR3 runs 15 residues. The chain's CDR3 is CASNPAGEIYNEQFF. CDR3 nucleotide sequence: TGTGCCAGCAATCCGGCGGGGGAAATCTACAATGAGCAGTTCTTC.

The V call is TRBV19, the J call TRBJ2-1; 8 bases are shared with TRBD2. The trim removed 5 bases at V and 6 bases at J, leaving 3 bases unmatched. CDR1 is LNHDA and CDR2 is SQIVND in the germline V gene (reference sequence). CDR3 length equals 13 residues. Here the CDR3 reads CASSYGGANEQFF. CDR3 nucleotides: TGTGCCAGTAGTTACGGGGGGGCCAATGAGCAGTTCTTC.

This rearrangement joins TRBV24-1 to TRBJ1-2; 10 bases fit TRBD1. V lost 3 bases to trimming and J lost 4 bases; unmatched junction nucleotides: 1. CDR3 length: 14 amino acids. CDR1 KGHDR and CDR2 SFDVKD come from the germline V gene. In DNA form, the CDR3 reads TGTGCCACCAGTGATGGGACAGGGGTCTATGGCTACACCTTC. Translation gives CATSDGTGVYGYTF.

This clone was found a few times. The chain carries TRBV3-1 (or the pseudogene TRBV3-2) and TRBJ1-2; maybe TRBD1 (6 bases). The CDR3 is made up of 15 amino acids. Germline loops: CDR1 LGHDT, CDR2 YNNKEL (reference sequence). V dropped 4 bases and J dropped 7 bases, with 19 bases sitting between them. CDR3 bases: TGTGCCAGCAGCCCCCCCTCCCCAGGGGTTACTGGCTACACCTTC. Translating gives CASSPPSPGVTGYTF.

The CDR3 loop is CASSQGPTISSTDTQYF. The DNA of the CDR3 is TGTGCCAGCTCACAGGGGCCAACGATTTCTAGCACAGATACGCAGTATTTT. The genes are TRBV18 and TRBJ2-3; tentative D call: TRBD1 (5 bases). This CDR3 spans 17 amino acids. Germline assignment: CDR1 KGHSH and CDR2 LQKENI. The V end was cut by 4 bases, the J end by 0 bases, with 17 bases between.

The chain carries TRBV9 and TRBJ2-3, with 12 bases that match TRBD2. V was clipped by 3 bases and J by 4 bases; unmatched bases: 3. The CDR3 consists of 15 residues. CDR1 is SGDLS, CDR2 YYNGEE, per germline. The CDR3 sequence: CASSGLAGGPDTQYF. The CDR3 coding sequence is TGTGCCAGCAGCGGCCTAGCGGGGGGGCCAGATACGCAGTATTTT.

V is TRBV11-2 and J is TRBJ2-7; D is possibly TRBD2 (6 bases). V was clipped by 3 bases and J by 6 bases, with 12 bases between them. The CDR3 runs to 13 residues. Looked up from germline, CDR1 is SGHAT and CDR2 is FQNNGV. The chain's CDR3 is CASSLGGTGEQYF. The CDR3 DNA sequence: TGTGCCAGCAGCTTGGGGGGAACCGGCGAGCAGTACTTC.

The V gene is TRBV6-5, the J gene TRBJ2-7; no clear D gene. In germline, CDR1 is MNHEY, CDR2 SVGAGI. There are 14 residues in the CDR3. The germline V and J ends were trimmed by 5 bases and 6 bases, with 17 bases remaining between them. The CDR3 sequence: CASSPLVGPSEQYF. Here the CDR3 DNA reads TGTGCCAGCAGTCCCCTCGTAGGACCCTCCGAGCAGTACTTC.

The V and J genes are TRBV11-2 and TRBJ2-7, with D perhaps matching TRBD1 (5 bases). The ends were cut back, 4 bases at V and 3 bases at J, with 16 bases in the middle. Germline V gives CDR1 SGHAT, CDR2 FQNNGV. The CDR3 runs 15 residues. The DNA of the CDR3 is TGTGCCAGCAGCTCCCCGACAGTGCCCGACTACGAGCAGTACTTC. Translating it yields CASSSPTVPDYEQYF.

The rearrangement links TRBV3-1 (or the pseudogene TRBV3-2) to TRBJ1-6; D gene unclear. The germline CDR1 and CDR2 sequences are LGHDT and YNNKEL (reference sequence). CDR3 length equals 15 residues. The V gene lost 0 bases and the J gene lost 6 bases, with 9 bases spanning the gap. The DNA of the CDR3 is TGTGCCAGCAGCCAAGATCAAGAGGGTAATTCACCCCTCCACTTT. This gives the protein CASSQDQEGNSPLHF.

V usage is TRBV18 and J usage is TRBJ2-1, with 8 bases that match TRBD2. Germline CDR1 and CDR2: KGHSH and LQKENI. This CDR3 is built from 18 residues. V was clipped by 2 bases and J by 2 bases; unmatched bases: 11. CDR3 sequence reads: CASSPIPGGDVTYNEQFF. The CDR3 nucleotides are TGTGCCAGCTCACCAATCCCGGGGGGGGACGTAACCTACAATGAGCAGTTCTTC.

The V and J genes are TRBV29-1 and TRBJ2-3; D remains unclear. CDR3 length: 11 residues. Trimming removed 4 bases at V and 6 bases at J, with 8 bases between. Germline V gene sequence: CDR1 SQVTM, CDR2 ANQGSEA. The CDR3 sequence is CSVVSRDTQYF. The CDR3 DNA is TGCAGCGTTGTCAGTAGGGATACGCAGTATTTT.

The DNA for the CDR3 is TGTGCCAGCAGCGAGGGGGTAGCGGGGGCACAAGACATTCAGTACTTC. Encoded protein: CASSEGVAGAQDIQYF. The chain combines TRBV9 with TRBJ2-4; TRBD2 matches 9 bases. The CDR3 extends over 16 amino acids. Germline CDR1 reads SGDLS; CDR2 reads YYNGEE. V was clipped by 3 bases and J by 8 bases; unmatched bases: 12.

J is TRBJ2-2 and V is TRBV27; TRBD2 is a possible D gene (6 bases). Trimming took off 6 bases at V and 0 bases at J, with 11 bases between the two ends. Germline V gene data show CDR1 as MNHEY and CDR2 as SMNVEV (reference sequence). The CDR3 length is 15 residues. The CDR3 sequence: CASSQSSANTGELFF. The CDR3 DNA follows: TGTGCCAGCAGCCAATCTAGCGCGAACACCGGGGAGCTGTTTTTT.

The genes are TRBV15 and TRBJ2-3; D uncertain. Germline-derived CDR1 and CDR2 are LNHNV and YYDKDF (reference sequence). The CDR3 has 15 residues. V gave up 0 bases and J gave up 3 bases, with 10 bases separating them. The CDR3 loop reads CATSRDQARTDTQYF. The DNA of the CDR3 is TGTGCCACCAGCAGAGATCAAGCGCGAACAGATACGCAGTATTTT.